There are a few counts of the clone carrying this TCR beta chain. Its target is unknown. Germline lookup yields CDR1 ENHRY and CDR2 SYGVKD. The CDR3 is 14 amino acids. Unmatched junction bases numbered 6, after V lost 4 bases and J lost 8 bases. This sample stems from a study of CD8 T cells in ankylosing spondylitis. Notes on the study in general: Some of the motif variants had earlier been found in reactive arthritis patients' fluid and blood. The authors reported significant enrichment of disease-linked clones in matched ankylosing spondylitis synovial fluid. A motif in TCR beta, a set of 8 or 9 highly homologous variants, appeared characteristic of ankylosing spondylitis blood.

Researchers built TCR beta libraries using quantitative 5'-RACE with molecular barcodes. TCRdb re-derived calls from the 5' RACE reads in MiXCR, one entry per CDR3 protein. The sample lists about 220,000 distinct CDR3 sequences, 7.3% occurring once. The TCR comes from a male donor with ankylosing spondylitis. The chain links TRBV10-3 to TRBJ1-4; 8 bases line up with TRBD1. The sequencing sample was made of blood, either unsorted or a sorted T cell fraction (not recorded which). CDR3 sequence (DNA): TGTGCCATCAGTGCGGACAGGGTAGGAGAAAAACTGTTTTTT. It translates to CAISADRVGEKLFF.